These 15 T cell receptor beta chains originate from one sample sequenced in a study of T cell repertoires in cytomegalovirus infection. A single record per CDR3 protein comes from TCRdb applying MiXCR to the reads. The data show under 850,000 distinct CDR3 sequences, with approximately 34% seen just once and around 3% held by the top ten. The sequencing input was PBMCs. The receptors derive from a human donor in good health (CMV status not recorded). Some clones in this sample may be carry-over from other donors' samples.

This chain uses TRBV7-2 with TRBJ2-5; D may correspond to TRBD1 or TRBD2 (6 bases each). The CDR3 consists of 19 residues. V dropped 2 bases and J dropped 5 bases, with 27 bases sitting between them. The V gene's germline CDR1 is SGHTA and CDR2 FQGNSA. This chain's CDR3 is CASSLRDFSRTANLETQYF. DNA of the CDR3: TGTGCCAGCAGCTTAAGGGACTTCTCAAGGACAGCGAACCTGGAGACCCAGTACTTC.

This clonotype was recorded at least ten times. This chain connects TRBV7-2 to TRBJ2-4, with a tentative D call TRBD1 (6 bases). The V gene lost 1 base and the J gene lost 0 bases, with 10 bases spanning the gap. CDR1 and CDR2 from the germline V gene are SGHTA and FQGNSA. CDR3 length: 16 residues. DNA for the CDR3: TGTGCCAGCAGCTTAGAAGGGGGATTAGCCAAAAACATTCAGTACTTC. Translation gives CASSLEGGLAKNIQYF.

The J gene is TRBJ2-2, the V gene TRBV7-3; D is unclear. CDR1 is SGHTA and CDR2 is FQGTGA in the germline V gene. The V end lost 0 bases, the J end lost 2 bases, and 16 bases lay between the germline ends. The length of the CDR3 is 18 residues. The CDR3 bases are TGTGCCAGCAGCTTAACTTCTCTCCGCAGTCTAAACACCGGGGAGCTGTTTTTT. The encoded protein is CASSLTSLRSLNTGELFF.

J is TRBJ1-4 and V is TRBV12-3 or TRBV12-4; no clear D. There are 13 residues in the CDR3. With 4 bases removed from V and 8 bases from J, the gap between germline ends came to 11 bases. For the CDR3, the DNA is TGTGCCAGCAGTTCGGATCAAGGGGAAAAACTGTTTTTT. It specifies CASSSDQGEKLFF.

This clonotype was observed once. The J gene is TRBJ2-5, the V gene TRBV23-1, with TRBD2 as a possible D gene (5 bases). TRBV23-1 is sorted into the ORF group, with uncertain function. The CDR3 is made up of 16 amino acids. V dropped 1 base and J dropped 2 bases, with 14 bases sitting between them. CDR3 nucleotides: TGCGCCAGCAGTCAATTCGTCGGGCGGAGGCAAGAGACCCAGTACTTC. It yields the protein CASSQFVGRRQETQYF.

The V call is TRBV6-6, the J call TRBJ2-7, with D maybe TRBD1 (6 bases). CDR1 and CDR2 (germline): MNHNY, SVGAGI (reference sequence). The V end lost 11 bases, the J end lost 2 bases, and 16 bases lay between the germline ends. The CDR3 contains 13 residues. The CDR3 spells CAATGTRPYEQYF. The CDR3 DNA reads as TGTGCCGCAACCGGGACACGGCCCTACGAGCAGTACTTC.

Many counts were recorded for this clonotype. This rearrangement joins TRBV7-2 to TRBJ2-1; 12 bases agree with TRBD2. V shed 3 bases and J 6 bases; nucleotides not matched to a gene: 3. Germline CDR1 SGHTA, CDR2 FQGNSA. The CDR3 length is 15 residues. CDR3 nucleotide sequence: TGTGCCAGCAGCTTTACTAGCGGGGGGTCCAATGAGCAGTTCTTC. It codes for CASSFTSGGSNEQFF. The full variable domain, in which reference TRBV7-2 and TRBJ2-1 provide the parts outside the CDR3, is GAGVSQSPSNKVTEKGKDVELRCDPISGHTALYWYRQSLGQGLEFLIYFQGNSAPDKSGLPSDRFSAERTGGSVSTLTIQRTQQEDSAVYLCASSFTSGGSNEQFFGPGTRLTVL.

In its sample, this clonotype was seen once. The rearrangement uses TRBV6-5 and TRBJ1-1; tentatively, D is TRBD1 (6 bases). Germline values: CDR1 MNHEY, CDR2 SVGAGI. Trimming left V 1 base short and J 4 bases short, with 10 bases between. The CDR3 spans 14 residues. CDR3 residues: CASSYWGGGTEAFF. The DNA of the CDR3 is TGTGCCAGCAGTTACTGGGGGGGCGGCACTGAAGCTTTCTTT.

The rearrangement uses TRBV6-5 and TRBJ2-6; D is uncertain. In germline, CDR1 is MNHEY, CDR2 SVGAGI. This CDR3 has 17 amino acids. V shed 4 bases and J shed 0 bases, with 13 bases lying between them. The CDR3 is CASSSGVGLSGANVLTF. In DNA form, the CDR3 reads TGTGCCAGCAGTTCAGGAGTCGGTCTCTCTGGGGCCAACGTCCTGACTTTC.

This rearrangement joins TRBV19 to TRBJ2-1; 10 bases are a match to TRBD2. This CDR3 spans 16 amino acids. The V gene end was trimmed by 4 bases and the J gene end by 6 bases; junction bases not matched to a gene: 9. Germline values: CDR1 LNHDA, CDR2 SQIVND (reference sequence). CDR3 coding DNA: TGTGCCAGTAGTACTCGACTAGCGGGTCCCCTCAATGAGCAGTTCTTC. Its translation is CASSTRLAGPLNEQFF.

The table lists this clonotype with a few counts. This chain's CDR3 is CASSLTRDRGLNQPQHF. Written as DNA, the CDR3 is TGTGCCAGTAGTCTTACGCGGGACAGGGGACTAAATCAGCCCCAGCATTTT. The genes are TRBV19 and TRBJ1-5; TRBD1 aligns across 10 bases. The CDR3 consists of 17 residues. The junction had 11 bases not matched to a gene; V was cut back by 5 bases and J by 4 bases. The V gene's germline CDR1 is LNHDA and CDR2 SQIVND (reference sequence).

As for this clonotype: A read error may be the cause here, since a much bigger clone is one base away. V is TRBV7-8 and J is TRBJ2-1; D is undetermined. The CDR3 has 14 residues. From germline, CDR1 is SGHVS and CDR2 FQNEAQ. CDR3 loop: CASSLENSYNVQFF. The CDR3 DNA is TGTGCCAGCAGCTTAGAAAACAGCTACAATGTGCAGTTCTTC.

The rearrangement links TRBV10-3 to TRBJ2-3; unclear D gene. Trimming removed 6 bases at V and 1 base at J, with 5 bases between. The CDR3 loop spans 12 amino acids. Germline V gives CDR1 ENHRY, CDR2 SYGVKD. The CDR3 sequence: CAIRDRTDTQYF. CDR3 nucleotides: TGTGCCATCAGGGACCGCACAGATACGCAGTATTTT.

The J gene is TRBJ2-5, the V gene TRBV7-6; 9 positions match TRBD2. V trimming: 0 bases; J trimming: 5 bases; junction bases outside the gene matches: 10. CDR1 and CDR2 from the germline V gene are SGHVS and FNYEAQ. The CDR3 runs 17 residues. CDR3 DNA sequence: TGTGCCAGCAGCTTAGCCGCGGCGGGAGGGCCGTTGGAGACCCAGTACTTC. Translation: CASSLAAAGGPLETQYF.

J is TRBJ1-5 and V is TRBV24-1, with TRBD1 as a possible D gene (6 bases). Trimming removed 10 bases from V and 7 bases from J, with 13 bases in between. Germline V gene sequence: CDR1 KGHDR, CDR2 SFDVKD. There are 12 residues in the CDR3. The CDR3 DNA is TGTGCCACAGCTGAGGGGGGGCAGCCCCAGCATTTT. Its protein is CATAEGGQPQHF.